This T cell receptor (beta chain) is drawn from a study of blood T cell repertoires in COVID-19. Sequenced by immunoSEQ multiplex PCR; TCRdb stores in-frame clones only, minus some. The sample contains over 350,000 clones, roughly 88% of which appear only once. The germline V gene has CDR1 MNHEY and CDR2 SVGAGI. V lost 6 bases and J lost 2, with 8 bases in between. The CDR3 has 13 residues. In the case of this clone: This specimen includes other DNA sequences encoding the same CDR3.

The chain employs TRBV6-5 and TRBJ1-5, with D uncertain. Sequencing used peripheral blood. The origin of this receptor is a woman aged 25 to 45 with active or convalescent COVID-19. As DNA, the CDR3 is TGTGCCAGCAGCACGGAGGGCAATCAGCCCCAGCATTTT. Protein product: CASSTEGNQPQHF.